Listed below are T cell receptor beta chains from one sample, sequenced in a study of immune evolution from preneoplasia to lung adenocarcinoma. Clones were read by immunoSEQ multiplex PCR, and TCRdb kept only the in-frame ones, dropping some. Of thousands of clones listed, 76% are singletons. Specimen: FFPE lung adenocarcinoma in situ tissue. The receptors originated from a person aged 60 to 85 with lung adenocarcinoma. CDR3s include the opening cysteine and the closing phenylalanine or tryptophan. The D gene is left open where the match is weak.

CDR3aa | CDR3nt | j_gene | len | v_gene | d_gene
CASSVKRGFNTDTQYF | TGTGCCAGCTCAGTCAAGCGGGGGTTTAACACAGATACGCAGTATTTT | TRBJ2-3 | 16 | TRBV18 | TRBD2
CASSPQGSWVRGANEQFF | TGTGCCAGCAGCCCGCAGGGGTCGTGGGTCCGGGGGGCCAATGAGCAGTTCTTC | TRBJ2-1 | 18 | TRBV7-9 | NA
CASSQDSGGVNEQFF | TGTGCCAGCAGCCAAGATAGCGGGGGGGTCAATGAGCAGTTCTTC | TRBJ2-1 | 15 | TRBV4-2 | TRBD2
CASTLTGNQPQHF | TGTGCCAGCACCCTGACAGGGAATCAGCCCCAGCATTTT | TRBJ1-5 | 13 | TRBV6-1 | TRBD1
CASSTGGLDTQYF | TGTGCCAGCAGTACAGGGGGTCTGGATACGCAGTATTTT | TRBJ2-3 | 13 | TRBV25-1 | TRBD1
CSVRQTTNEKLFF | TGCAGCGTTCGACAAACAACTAATGAAAAACTGTTTTTT | TRBJ1-4 | 13 | TRBV29-1 | NA
CASSLSEDGGYTF | TGTGCCAGCAGCTTATCAGAGGACGGTGGCTACACCTTC | TRBJ1-2 | 13 | TRBV7-2 | NA
CASSLVGLNTEAFF | TGCGCCAGCAGCTTGGTCGGCTTGAACACTGAAGCTTTCTTT | TRBJ1-1 | 14 | TRBV5-1 | NA
CASSLASEGWETQYF | TGCGCCAGCAGCTTGGCCTCGGAGGGCTGGGAGACCCAGTACTTC | TRBJ2-5 | 15 | TRBV5-1 | NA
CASIGQIGTEAFF | TGTGCCAGCATAGGGCAAATCGGCACTGAAGCTTTCTTT | TRBJ1-1 | 13 | TRBV6-5 | NA
CASSPSADSNQPQHF | TGTGCCAGCAGCCCTTCGGCAGATAGCAATCAGCCCCAGCATTTT | TRBJ1-5 | 15 | TRBV6-1 | NA
CASSPPGSGGALGETQYF | TGTGCCAGCAGCCCTCCTGGTAGCGGGGGGGCCCTGGGAGAGACCCAGTACTTC | TRBJ2-5 | 18 | TRBV11-2 | TRBD2